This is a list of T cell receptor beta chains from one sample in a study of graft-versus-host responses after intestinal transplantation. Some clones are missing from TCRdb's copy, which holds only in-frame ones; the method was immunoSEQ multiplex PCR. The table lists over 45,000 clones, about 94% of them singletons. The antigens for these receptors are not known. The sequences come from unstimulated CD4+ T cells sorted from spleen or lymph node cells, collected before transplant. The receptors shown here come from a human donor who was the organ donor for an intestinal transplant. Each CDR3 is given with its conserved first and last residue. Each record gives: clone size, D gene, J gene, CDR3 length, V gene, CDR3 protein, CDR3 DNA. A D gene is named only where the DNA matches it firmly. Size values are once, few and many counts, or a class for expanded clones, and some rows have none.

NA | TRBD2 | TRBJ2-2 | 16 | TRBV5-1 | CASSGSGGSNTGELFF | TGCGCCAGCAGCGGTAGCGGGGGTTCGAACACCGGGGAGCTGTTTTTT
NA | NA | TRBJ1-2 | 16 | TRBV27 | CASSSLPVRQTYGYTF | TGTGCCAGCAGTTCCCTTCCGGTTAGACAAACCTATGGCTACACCTTC
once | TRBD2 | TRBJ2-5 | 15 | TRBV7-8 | CASSFTGGLGETQYF | TGTGCCAGCAGCTTTACGGGGGGGCTCGGAGAGACCCAGTACTTC
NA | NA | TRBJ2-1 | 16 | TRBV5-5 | CASSPRGGAAYNEQFF | TGTGCCAGCAGCCCCAGGGGGGGGGCAGCCTACAATGAGCAGTTCTTC
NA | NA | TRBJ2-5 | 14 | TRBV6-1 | CASSEGLNQETQYF | TGTGCCAGCTCCGAAGGACTTAATCAAGAGACCCAGTACTTC
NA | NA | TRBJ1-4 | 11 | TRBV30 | CAWKGYEKLFF | TGTGCCTGGAAGGGGTATGAAAAACTGTTTTTT
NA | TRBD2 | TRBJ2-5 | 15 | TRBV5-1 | CASSPLRPSGETQYF | TGCGCCAGCAGCCCGCTCCGACCTAGCGGAGAGACCCAGTACTTC
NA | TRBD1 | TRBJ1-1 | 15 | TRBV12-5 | CASGLDRGRNTEAFF | TGTGCTAGTGGTTTGGACAGGGGGCGAAACACTGAAGCTTTCTTT
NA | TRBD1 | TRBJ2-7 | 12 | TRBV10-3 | CATQGAGHEQYF | TGTGCCACTCAGGGGGCTGGCCACGAGCAGTACTTC
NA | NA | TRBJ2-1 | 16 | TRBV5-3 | CARSLWTESSYNEQFF | TGTGCCAGAAGCCTTTGGACAGAAAGCTCCTACAATGAGCAGTTCTTC
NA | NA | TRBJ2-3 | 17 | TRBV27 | CASRRLVGRGSADTQYF | TGTGCCAGCAGAAGACTAGTTGGGCGGGGATCGGCGGATACGCAGTATTTT
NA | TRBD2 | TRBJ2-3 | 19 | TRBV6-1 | CASSDGQRGPGPGTDTQYF | TGTGCCAGCAGTGACGGTCAGCGGGGGCCCGGACCGGGCACAGATACGCAGTATTTT
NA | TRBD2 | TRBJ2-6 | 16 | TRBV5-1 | CASGPGRTSGANVLTF | TGCGCCAGCGGACCCGGGAGGACCTCTGGGGCCAACGTCCTGACTTTC
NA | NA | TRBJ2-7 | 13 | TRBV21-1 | CASSKTGRYEQYF | TGTGCCAGCAGCAAAACGGGGAGGTACGAGCAGTACTTC
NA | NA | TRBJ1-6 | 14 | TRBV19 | CASSIWFWDSPLHF | TGTGCCAGTAGTATTTGGTTCTGGGATTCACCCCTCCACTTT
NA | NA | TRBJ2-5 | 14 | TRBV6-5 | CASSYVGGQQTQYF | TGTGCCAGCAGTTACGTGGGGGGGCAACAGACCCAGTACTTC
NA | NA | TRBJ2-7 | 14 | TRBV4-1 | CASSQAPRGYEQYF | TGCGCCAGCAGCCAAGCCCCCCGGGGCTACGAGCAGTACTTC
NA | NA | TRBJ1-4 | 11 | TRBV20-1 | CSATANEKLFF | TGCAGTGCTACAGCTAATGAAAAACTGTTTTTT
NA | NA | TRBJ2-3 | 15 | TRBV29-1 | CSVTWGGKSTDTQYF | TGCAGCGTTACCTGGGGCGGAAAAAGCACAGATACGCAGTATTTT
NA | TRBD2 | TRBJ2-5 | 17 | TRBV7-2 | CASSPGLAGTSGETQYF | TGTGCCAGCAGCCCGGGACTAGCGGGGACGAGCGGGGAGACCCAGTACTTC
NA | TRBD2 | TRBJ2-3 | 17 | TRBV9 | CASSVHAGGRLPDTQYF | TGTGCCAGCAGCGTACACGCGGGGGGCCGGTTACCAGATACGCAGTATTTT
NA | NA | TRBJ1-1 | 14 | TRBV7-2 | CASSLPTATGQAFF | TGTGCCAGCAGCCTGCCGACAGCTACTGGACAAGCTTTCTTT
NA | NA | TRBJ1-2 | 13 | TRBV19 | CASARWAQRGYTF | TGTGCCAGTGCTAGGTGGGCCCAACGAGGCTACACCTTC
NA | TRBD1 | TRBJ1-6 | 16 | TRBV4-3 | CASSHVGTAYNSPLHF | TGCGCCAGCAGCCACGTCGGGACAGCCTATAATTCACCCCTCCACTTT
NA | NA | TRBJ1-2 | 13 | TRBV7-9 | CASSLSGSYGYTF | TGTGCCAGCAGCTTATCAGGGAGCTATGGCTACACCTTC
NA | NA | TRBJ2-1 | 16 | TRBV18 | CASSPSIGGSYNEQFF | TGTGCCAGCTCACCATCTATAGGGGGCTCCTACAATGAGCAGTTCTTC
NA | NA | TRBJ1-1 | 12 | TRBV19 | CASRSPHTEAFF | TGTGCCAGTCGCTCTCCTCACACTGAAGCTTTCTTT
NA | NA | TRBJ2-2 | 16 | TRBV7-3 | CASSLTRTTNTGELFF | TGTGCCAGCAGCTTAACGCGGACCACGAACACCGGGGAGCTGTTTTTT
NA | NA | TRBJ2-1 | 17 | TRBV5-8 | CASSLGGRRWVNNEQFF | TGTGCCAGCAGCTTAGGGGGGAGAAGGTGGGTTAACAATGAGCAGTTCTTC
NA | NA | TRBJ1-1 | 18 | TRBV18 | CASSPNPSIGGEDTEAFF | TGTGCCAGCTCACCAAATCCATCCATCGGAGGGGAGGACACTGAAGCTTTCTTT
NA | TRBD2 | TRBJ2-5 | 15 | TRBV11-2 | CASSWGGRPPETQYF | TGTGCCAGCAGCTGGGGGGGGAGGCCCCCGGAGACCCAGTACTTC
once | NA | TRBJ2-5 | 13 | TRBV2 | CASVWRRGETQYF | TGTGCCAGCGTTTGGAGGAGGGGAGAGACCCAGTACTTC
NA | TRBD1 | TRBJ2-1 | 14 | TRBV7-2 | CASSRDSSYNEQFF | TGTGCCAGCAGCCGGGACAGCTCCTACAATGAGCAGTTCTTC
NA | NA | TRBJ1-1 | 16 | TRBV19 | CASRPQGGAENTEAFF | TGTGCCAGTAGGCCTCAGGGCGGGGCGGAGAACACTGAAGCTTTCTTT
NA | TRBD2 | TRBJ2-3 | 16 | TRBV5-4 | CASSFLTGGSTDTQYF | TGTGCCAGCAGCTTTCTAACGGGGGGGAGCACAGATACGCAGTATTTT
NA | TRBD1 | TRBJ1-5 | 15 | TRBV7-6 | CASSSGTAPNQPQHF | TGTGCCAGCAGCAGCGGGACAGCCCCCAATCAGCCCCAGCATTTT
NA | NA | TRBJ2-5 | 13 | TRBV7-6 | CASSLPGVETQYF | TGTGCCAGCAGCTTACCAGGGGTAGAGACCCAGTACTTC
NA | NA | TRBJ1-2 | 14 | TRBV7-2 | CASSLVTGNYGYTF | TGTGCCAGCAGCTTAGTAACCGGTAACTATGGCTACACCTTC
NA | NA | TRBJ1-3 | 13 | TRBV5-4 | CASSLDEANTIYF | TGTGCCAGCAGCTTGGACGAGGCAAACACCATATATTTT
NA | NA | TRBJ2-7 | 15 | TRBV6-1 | CASSTSGTHGYEQYF | TGTGCCAGCAGTACGTCCGGGACCCACGGCTACGAGCAGTACTTC
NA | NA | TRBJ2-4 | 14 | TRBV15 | CATRYLYDKNIQYF | TGTGCCACCAGGTACCTTTACGACAAAAACATTCAGTACTTC
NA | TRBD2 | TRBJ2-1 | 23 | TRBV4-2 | CASSQERRVAGGPVVSGYNEQFF | TGTGCCAGCAGCCAAGAAAGGCGCGTAGCGGGGGGGCCAGTCGTAAGTGGGTACAATGAGCAGTTCTTC
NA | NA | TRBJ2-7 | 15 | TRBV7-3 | CASSLGTDTPYEQYF | TGTGCCAGCAGCCTAGGGACGGATACCCCCTACGAGCAGTACTTC
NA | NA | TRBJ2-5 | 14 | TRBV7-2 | CASSLRDRAGEQYF | TGTGCCAGCAGCTTACGAGACAGGGCGGGGGAGCAGTACTTC